These 16 T cell receptor beta chains were sequenced from one sample in a study of shared clonotypes between healthy human individuals. Profiled with immunoSEQ multiplex PCR; TCRdb holds only in-frame clones, not every one. The sample lists over a million clones, about 96% seen once, with roughly 1.2% in the top ten. Sequencing input: naive CD4+ T cells sorted from blood. Subset given: CD45RA+ positively selected. The source is a man aged 30-40 years in good health.

This rearrangement joins TRBV27 to TRBJ2-1, with a weak D call TRBD1 (6 bases). CDR1 MNHEY and CDR2 SMNVEV come from the germline V gene (reference sequence). V was pared by 6 bases and J by 6 bases, with 15 bases between. The CDR3 has 14 residues. The CDR3 here is CASRLTRTANEQFF. CDR3 DNA: TGTGCCAGCAGGTTGACGAGGACAGCCAATGAGCAGTTCTTC.

The CDR3 DNA is TGTGCCAGCACCTCTACAGGGACCTACGAGCAGTACTTC. Residues: CASTSTGTYEQYF. The chain combines TRBV28 with TRBJ2-7; D perhaps matches TRBD1 (6 bases). This CDR3 region has 13 residues. Trimming pared 7 bases from V and 2 bases from J, leaving 12 bases between. Germline V lookup: CDR1 MDHEN, CDR2 SYDVKM.

V gene TRBV18 combines with J gene TRBJ2-5; 7 positions agree with TRBD1. The CDR3 totals 13 residues. V dropped 4 bases and J dropped 4; count of bases not matched to a gene: 3. Germline V gene sequence: CDR1 KGHSH, CDR2 LQKENI. This CDR3 is CASSQGAGETQYF. DNA of the CDR3: TGTGCCAGCTCACAGGGGGCGGGAGAGACCCAGTACTTC.

V is TRBV11-3 and J is TRBJ2-1, with TRBD1 identical over 11 bases. V lost 5 bases and J lost 8; bases outside the gene matches: 8. The CDR3 has 15 amino acids. The V gene's germline CDR1 is SGHNT and CDR2 YENEEA. The CDR3 loop is CASSPQGQGVDEQFF. DNA for the CDR3: TGTGCCAGCAGCCCACAGGGACAGGGGGTCGATGAGCAGTTCTTC.

The chain has TRBV6-5 and TRBJ2-1, with D possibly TRBD1 on 6 matching bases. The germline V gene encodes CDR1 MNHEY and CDR2 SVGAGI. CDR3 length: 14 amino acids. Between the trimmed V and J ends, which lost 8 bases and 2 bases, there was a span of 13 bases. The CDR3 bases are TGTGCCAGCTCCAGGGGTATCACCTACAATGAGCAGTTCTTC. This translates into CASSRGITYNEQFF.

The rearrangement joins TRBV5-5 to TRBJ1-3; TRBD1 matches 7 bases. The V gene end was trimmed by 4 bases and the J gene end by 0 bases; junction bases not matched to a gene: 10. Germline V lookup: CDR1 SGHKS, CDR2 YYEKEE (reference sequence). The CDR3 has 17 amino acids. CDR3 residues: CASSLRQGQSSGNTIYF. CDR3 bases: TGTGCCAGCAGCCTGCGACAGGGACAGAGCTCTGGAAACACCATATATTTT.

The table lists this clone with a few counts. The chain joins TRBV9 to TRBJ2-2; 7 bases map to TRBD2. Germline assignment: CDR1 SGDLS and CDR2 YYNGEE. The V and J ends lost 0 bases and 6 bases, in that order; junction bases with no gene match: 8. The CDR3 is 16 amino acids. CDR3 sequence: CASSVVAGDLSGELFF. CDR3 nucleotide sequence: TGTGCCAGCAGCGTAGTAGCGGGTGATTTGTCCGGGGAGCTGTTTTTT.

The chain has TRBV7-9 and TRBJ1-2; D is undetermined. This CDR3 is built from 16 residues. Germline V gives CDR1 SEHNR, CDR2 FQNEAQ (reference sequence). V was pared by 1 base and J by 8 bases, with 20 bases between. The CDR3 loop reads CASSLVPDGRFGGYTF. For the CDR3, the DNA is TGTGCCAGCAGCTTAGTACCGGACGGTCGTTTTGGGGGCTACACCTTC.

V usage is TRBV5-4 and J usage is TRBJ2-2, with D perhaps matching TRBD2 (5 bases). The CDR3 covers 16 residues. With 0 bases removed from V and 0 bases from J, the gap between germline ends came to 9 bases. Germline V gives CDR1 SGHNT, CDR2 YYREEE (reference sequence). CDR3 residues: CASSLVRTSNTGELFF. The CDR3, as DNA: TGTGCCAGCAGCTTGGTCAGGACTTCGAACACCGGGGAGCTGTTTTTT.

The genes are TRBV19 and TRBJ1-1; D unresolved. The V end lost 3 bases, the J end lost 11 bases, and 19 bases lay between the germline ends. This CDR3 has 14 amino acids. Germline V CDR1 and CDR2: LNHDA, SQIVND (reference sequence). The CDR3 loop is CASSIAWVGSGAFF. The CDR3 DNA reads as TGTGCCAGTAGTATCGCCTGGGTAGGGTCTGGCGCTTTCTTT. The full variable domain, its missing parts supplied by reference TRBV19 and TRBJ1-1, is DGGITQSPKYLFRKEGQNVTLSCEQNLNHDAMYWYRQDPGQGLRLIYYSQIVNDFQKGDIAEGYSVSREKKESFPLTVTSAQKNPTAFYLCASSIAWVGSGAFFGQGTRLTVV.

This chain uses TRBV29-1 with TRBJ1-3; 7 nucleotides align to TRBD1. The CDR3 is 13 amino acids. Germline CDR1 reads SQVTM; CDR2 reads ANQGSEA. The V and J ends lost 2 bases and 5 bases, in that order; junction bases with no gene match: 3. The DNA of the CDR3 is TGCAGCGTTGAAATGGGACAGAGAAACACCATATATTTT. This gives the protein CSVEMGQRNTIYF.

The chain is built from TRBV2 and TRBJ1-1, with D perhaps TRBD1 (5 bases). From germline, CDR1 is SNHLY and CDR2 FYNNEI. The length of the CDR3 is 16 residues. V lost 5 bases to trimming and J lost 1 base, with 17 bases between them. Here the CDR3 reads CASSRDLQIPNTEAFF. The DNA for the CDR3 is TGTGCCAGCAGTAGGGACCTCCAGATCCCGAACACTGAAGCTTTCTTT.

The V and J genes are TRBV6-6 and TRBJ2-1; no clear D gene. Trimming shortened V by 0 bases and J by 0 bases, and 9 bases separated the two germline ends. The CDR3 loop spans 16 amino acids. The germline gives CDR1 MNHNY, CDR2 SVGAGI (reference sequence). The CDR3 DNA is TGTGCCAGCAGTTACTCTTTCCCCAGCTCCTACAATGAGCAGTTCTTC. Protein product: CASSYSFPSSYNEQFF.

The chain joins TRBV19 to TRBJ2-7; TRBD1 might be the D (6 bases). The CDR3 consists of 17 residues. V was trimmed by 3 bases and J by 4 bases, leaving 22 bases between them. Per the germline V gene, CDR1 is LNHDA and CDR2 is SQIVND (reference sequence). CDR3 sequence reads: CASSMVWTALQGYEQYF. The CDR3 DNA reads TGTGCCAGTAGTATGGTATGGACAGCACTTCAGGGATACGAGCAGTACTTC.

The V gene is TRBV5-5, the J gene TRBJ2-1; 8 nucleotides align to TRBD2. Germline lookup yields CDR1 SGHKS and CDR2 YYEKEE (reference sequence). Trimming took 0 bases from V and 8 from J; bases not matched to a gene: 10. This CDR3 is built from 16 residues. CDR3 in DNA: TGTGCCAGCAGCTTGGTGTTAGCGGGAAAATTAGATGAGCAGTTCTTC. As protein: CASSLVLAGKLDEQFF. The full variable domain, in which reference TRBV5-5 and TRBJ2-1 provide the parts outside the CDR3, is DAGVTQSPTHLIKTRGQQVTLRCSPISGHKSVSWYQQVLGQGPQFIFQYYEKEERGRGNFPDRFSARQFPNYSSELNVNALLLGDSALYLCASSLVLAGKLDEQFFGPGTRLTVL.

This chain links TRBV19 with TRBJ1-5; a possible D gene is TRBD1 (5 bases). Trimming pared 9 bases from V and 5 bases from J, leaving 17 bases between. The length of the CDR3 is 14 residues. CDR1 and CDR2 (germline): LNHDA, SQIVND (reference sequence). The CDR3 DNA follows: TGTGCCAGCCTCCCGGGACGGATTGATCAGCCCCAGCATTTT. Residues: CASLPGRIDQPQHF.